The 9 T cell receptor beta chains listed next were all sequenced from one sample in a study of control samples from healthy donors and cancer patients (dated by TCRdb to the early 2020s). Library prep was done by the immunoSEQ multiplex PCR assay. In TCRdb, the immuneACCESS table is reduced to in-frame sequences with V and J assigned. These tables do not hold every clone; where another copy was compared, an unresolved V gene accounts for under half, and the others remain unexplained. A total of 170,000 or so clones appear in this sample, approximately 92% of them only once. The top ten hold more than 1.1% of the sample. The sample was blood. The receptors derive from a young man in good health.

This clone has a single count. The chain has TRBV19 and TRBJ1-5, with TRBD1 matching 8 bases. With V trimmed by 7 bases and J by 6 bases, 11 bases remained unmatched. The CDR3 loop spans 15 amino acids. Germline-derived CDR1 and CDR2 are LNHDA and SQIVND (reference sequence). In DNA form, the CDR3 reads TGTGCCAGTACCATACAGGGGGACCGGAGTCAGCCCCAGCATTTT. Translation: CASTIQGDRSQPQHF.

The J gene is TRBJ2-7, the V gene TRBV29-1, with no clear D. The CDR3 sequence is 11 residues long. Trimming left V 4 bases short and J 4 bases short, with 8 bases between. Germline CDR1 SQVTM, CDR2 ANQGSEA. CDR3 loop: CSVGGVYEQYF. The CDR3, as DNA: TGCAGCGTTGGTGGAGTTTACGAGCAGTACTTC.

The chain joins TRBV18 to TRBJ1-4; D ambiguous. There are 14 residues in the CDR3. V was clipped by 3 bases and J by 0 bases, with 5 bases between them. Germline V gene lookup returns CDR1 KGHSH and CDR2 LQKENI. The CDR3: CASSPPSTNEKLFF. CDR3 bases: TGTGCCAGCTCACCCCCATCAACTAATGAAAAACTGTTTTTT.

The DNA of the CDR3 is TGTGCCAGCAGTTACGGGGGGAACACTGAAGCTTTCTTT. It codes for CASSYGGNTEAFF. The chain employs TRBV6-2 or TRBV6-3 and TRBJ1-1, with D possibly TRBD1 on 5 matching bases. Germline CDR1 reads MNHEY; CDR2 reads SVGEGT. This CDR3 has 13 residues. The V end was cut by 2 bases, the J end by 1 base, with 5 bases between.

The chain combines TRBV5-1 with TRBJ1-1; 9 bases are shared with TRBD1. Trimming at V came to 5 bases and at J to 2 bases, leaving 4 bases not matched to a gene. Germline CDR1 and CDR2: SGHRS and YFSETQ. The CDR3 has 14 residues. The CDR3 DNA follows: TGCGCCAGCAGACTGACAGGGGGTAACACTGAAGCTTTCTTT. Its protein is CASRLTGGNTEAFF.

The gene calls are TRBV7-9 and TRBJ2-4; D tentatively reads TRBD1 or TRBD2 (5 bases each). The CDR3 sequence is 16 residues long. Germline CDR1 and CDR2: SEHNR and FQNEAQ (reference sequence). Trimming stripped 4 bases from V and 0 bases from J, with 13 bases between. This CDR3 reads CASSSGTAVAKNIQYF. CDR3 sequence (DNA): TGTGCCAGCAGCTCCGGGACGGCGGTAGCCAAAAACATTCAGTACTTC.

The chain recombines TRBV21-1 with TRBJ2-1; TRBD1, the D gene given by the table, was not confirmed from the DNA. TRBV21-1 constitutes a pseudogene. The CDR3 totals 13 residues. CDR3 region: CASSKAGYNEQFF. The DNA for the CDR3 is TGTGCCAGCAGCAAGGCAGGTTACAATGAGCAGTTCTTC.

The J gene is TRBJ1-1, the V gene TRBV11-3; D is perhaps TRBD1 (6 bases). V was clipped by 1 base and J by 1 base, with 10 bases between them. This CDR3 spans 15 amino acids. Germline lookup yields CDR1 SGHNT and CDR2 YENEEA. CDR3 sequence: CASSLGGGRNTEAFF. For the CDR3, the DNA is TGTGCCAGCAGCTTAGGAGGGGGGCGGAACACTGAAGCTTTCTTT.

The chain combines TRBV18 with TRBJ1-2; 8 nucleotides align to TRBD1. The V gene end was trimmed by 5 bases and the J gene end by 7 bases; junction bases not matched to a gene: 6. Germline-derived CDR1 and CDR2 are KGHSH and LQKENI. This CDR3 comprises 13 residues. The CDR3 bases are TGTGCCAGCTCAAGTCAGGGGGCTTTTGGCTACACCTTC. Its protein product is CASSSQGAFGYTF. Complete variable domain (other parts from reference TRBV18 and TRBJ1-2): NAGVMQNPRHLVRRRGQEARLRCSPMKGHSHVYWYRQLPEEGLKFMVYLQKENIIDESGMPKERFSAEFPKEGPSILRIQQVVRGDSAAYFCASSSQGAFGYTFGSGTRLTVV.